There are many counts of the clone carrying this T cell receptor beta chain. Its antigen is as yet unknown. The germline CDR1 and CDR2 sequences are DFQATT and SNEGSKA (reference sequence). The CDR3 extends over 11 amino acids. V shed 8 bases and J 1 base; nucleotides not matched to a gene: 1. It was by quantitative 5'-RACE with molecular barcodes that TCR beta libraries were made. MiXCR, applied by TCRdb to the 5' RACE reads, yields one record per CDR3 protein. The profile shows 200,000 to 300,000 distinct CDR3 sequences, roughly a quarter of them singletons. The data are from a study of CD8 T cells in ankylosing spondylitis. Study-level points and caveats: Researchers reportedly found disease-linked clones significantly enriched in matched ankylosing spondylitis synovial fluid. In ankylosing spondylitis blood, a motif of roughly 8 highly homologous TCR beta variants appeared characteristic. CD8+ disease-linked clones were present at relatively low frequencies in blood.

Material for sequencing was blood, either unsorted or a sorted T cell fraction (not recorded which). V usage is TRBV20-1 and J usage is TRBJ2-7, with 8 bases fitting TRBD1. The source is a male donor with ankylosing spondylitis or in good health (not recorded which). The chain's CDR3 is CSRDRSYEQYF. CDR3 DNA sequence: TGCAGTCGGGACAGGTCCTACGAGCAGTACTTC.